The 26 T cell receptor beta chains below were found in one sample sequenced in a study of pediatric ulcerative colitis. Sequencing was performed with immunoSEQ multiplex PCR; in TCRdb, only in-frame clones are kept and a portion is missing. The table shows about 64,000 clones, with roughly nine tenths occurring only once. What was sequenced was blood. The receptors here all came from a boy aged 5-17 years with severe ulcerative colitis.

The J gene is TRBJ1-5, the V gene TRBV6-6; D might be TRBD1 (5 bases). Germline assignment: CDR1 MNHNY and CDR2 SVGAGI (reference sequence). The CDR3 consists of 15 residues. Between the trimmed V and J ends, which lost 5 bases and 0 bases, there was a span of 11 bases. In nucleotides, the CDR3 is TGTGCCAGCAGTAAGGGGAGCTATAGCAATCAGCCCCAGCATTTT. Translated, it gives CASSKGSYSNQPQHF.

The genes are TRBV29-1 and TRBJ1-2, with 8 positions matching TRBD1. Germline V CDR1 and CDR2: SQVTM, ANQGSEA. The trim removed 7 bases at V and 1 base at J, leaving 5 bases unmatched. CDR3 length: 13 residues. As DNA, the CDR3 is TGCAGCGCACAGGACAGGGATAACTATGGCTACACCTTC. This translates into CSAQDRDNYGYTF.

The gene calls are TRBV19 and TRBJ2-1, with 10 bases aligning to TRBD2. This CDR3 region has 14 residues. The V and J ends lost 10 bases and 7 bases, in that order; junction bases with no gene match: 10. Germline assignment: CDR1 LNHDA and CDR2 SQIVND (reference sequence). The CDR3 DNA is TGTGCCACCACCTTAGCGGGAGGAAGGAATGAGCAGTTCTTC. Translated, it gives CATTLAGGRNEQFF.

This chain uses TRBV30 with TRBJ2-2; D is ambiguous. V was pared by 0 bases and J by 6 bases, with 5 bases between. The germline CDR1 and CDR2 sequences are GTSNPN and SVGIG (reference sequence). The CDR3 spans 12 residues. CDR3 sequence reads: CAWSVLSGELFF. In DNA form, the CDR3 reads TGTGCCTGGAGTGTATTGTCCGGGGAGCTGTTTTTT.

The chain couples TRBV29-1 to TRBJ2-7, with D possibly TRBD2 on 6 matching bases. The CDR3 runs to 13 residues. Germline V lookup: CDR1 SQVTM, CDR2 ANQGSEA. Trimming took 0 bases from V and 3 from J, leaving 9 bases between them. DNA for the CDR3: TGCAGCGTTGAAGAGTCCGGGGGCTACGAGCAGTACTTC. Translating it yields CSVEESGGYEQYF.

V usage is TRBV7-2 and J usage is TRBJ2-5; 7 positions match TRBD2. Losses at the gene ends were 3 bases for V and 5 bases for J; bases not matched to a gene: 6. Germline lookup yields CDR1 SGHTA and CDR2 FQGNSA. The CDR3 is made up of 14 amino acids. Here the CDR3 reads CASSFSGGIETQYF. CDR3 DNA: TGTGCCAGCAGCTTCTCGGGAGGCATTGAGACCCAGTACTTC.

The gene calls are TRBV5-1 and TRBJ2-7; D might be TRBD2 (7 bases). V was cut by 5 bases and J by 5 bases, with 14 bases left in between. Germline V gene data show CDR1 as SGHRS and CDR2 as YFSETQ. The CDR3 is 13 residues long. The CDR3 nucleotides are TGCGCCAGCAGTGCCGGGGGGCAGCACGAGCAGTACTTC. Encoded protein: CASSAGGQHEQYF. Looking up the rest from reference TRBV5-1 and TRBJ2-7 gives the full variable domain: KAGVTQTPRYLIKTRGQQVTLSCSPISGHRSVSWYQQTPGQGLQFLFEYFSETQRNKGNFPGRFSGRQFSNSRSEMNVSTLELGDSALYLCASSAGGQHEQYFGPGTRLTVT.

The chain couples TRBV29-1 to TRBJ2-1, with 7 bases fitting TRBD1. This CDR3 contains 14 residues. V was pared by 6 bases and J by 10 bases, with 15 bases of the junction left unmatched. CDR1 and CDR2 from the germline V gene are SQVTM and ANQGSEA. CDR3 region: CSVPSDRLWEEQFF. The CDR3 nucleotides are TGCAGCGTCCCATCGGACAGGTTGTGGGAAGAGCAGTTCTTC.

V and J are TRBV30 and TRBJ1-1; no clear D gene. Germline loops: CDR1 GTSNPN, CDR2 SVGIG (reference sequence). There are 13 residues in the CDR3. Trimming removed 5 bases at V and 5 bases at J, with 15 bases between. The CDR3 loop reads CAWREAEGTEAFF. The CDR3 DNA follows: TGTGCCTGGCGGGAAGCGGAGGGTACTGAAGCTTTCTTT.

This clone was counted a single time. This sequence joins TRBV6-1 and TRBJ2-7; 8 bases match TRBD2. From germline, CDR1 is MNHNS and CDR2 SASEGT. After removal of 3 bases from V and 1 base from J, the junction contained 5 bases not matched to a gene. The CDR3 covers 15 residues. For the CDR3, the DNA is TGTGCCAGCAGTGACTTTAGCGGGGCTTCCTACGAGCAGTACTTC. Amino acids: CASSDFSGASYEQYF.

The chain employs TRBV7-9 and TRBJ1-2; D is possibly TRBD1 (5 bases). Trimming removed 5 bases from V and 4 bases from J, with 20 bases in between. There are 16 residues in the CDR3. Germline V gene sequence: CDR1 SEHNR, CDR2 FQNEAQ (reference sequence). The CDR3 sequence: CASSRGTGTGFYGYTF. The CDR3 DNA reads TGTGCCAGCAGCCGGGGAACGGGAACAGGTTTCTATGGCTACACCTTC. Based on the CDR3 plus reference TRBV7-9 and TRBJ1-2, the full variable domain is DTGVSQNPRHKITKRGQNVTFRCDPISEHNRLYWYRQTLGQGPEFLTYFQNEAQLEKSRLLSDRFSAERPKGSFSTLEIQRTEQGDSAMYLCASSRGTGTGFYGYTFGSGTRLTVV.

V is TRBV4-2 and J is TRBJ2-3; D assignment may be TRBD1 or TRBD2 (5 bases each). Trimming took off 4 bases at V and 0 bases at J, with 11 bases between the two ends. The CDR3 is 15 residues long. Looked up from germline, CDR1 is LGHNA and CDR2 is YNFKEQ. CDR3 coding DNA: TGTGCCAGCAGCCGGGGGACGGCTAGCACAGATACGCAGTATTTT. Amino acid sequence: CASSRGTASTDTQYF.

With regard to this clone: At one end, the junction sequence differs from germline, possibly due to a read error. This chain joins TRBV6-5 and TRBJ1-1; possible D gene TRBD1, 6 bases. This CDR3 is 15 amino acids long. CDR1 is MNHEY and CDR2 is SVGAGI in the germline V gene. The CDR3 nucleotides are TGTGCCAGCAGCTACTCACAGGGTATGAACACTGAAGCTTTCTTT. Translated: CASSYSQGMNTEAFF.

This chain joins TRBV18 and TRBJ1-1; D is ambiguous. The ends were cut back, 5 bases at V and 0 bases at J, with 4 bases in the middle. This CDR3 is 12 amino acids long. Germline lookup yields CDR1 KGHSH and CDR2 LQKENI. CDR3 sequence reads: CASSNLNTEAFF. The CDR3 DNA reads as TGTGCCAGCTCAAATCTGAACACTGAAGCTTTCTTT.

J is TRBJ1-1 and V is TRBV4-1; D not certain. V was clipped by 4 bases and J by 5 bases, with 14 bases between them. The CDR3 extends over 14 amino acids. Germline CDR1 reads MGHRA; CDR2 reads YSYEKL. The CDR3: CASSPERTVTEAFF. In DNA, the CDR3 is TGCGCCAGCAGCCCGGAACGTACAGTTACTGAAGCTTTCTTT.

The chain joins TRBV7-3 to TRBJ2-6, with D hard to call. V was clipped by 5 bases and J by 0 bases, with 5 bases between them. This CDR3 has 14 residues. CDR1 is SGHTA and CDR2 is FQGTGA in the germline V gene. The CDR3: CASSKDSGANVLTF. The DNA of the CDR3 is TGTGCCAGCAGCAAAGACTCTGGGGCCAACGTCCTGACTTTC.

The CDR3 nucleotides read TGTGCCAGCGCTAAGGAGGGATTCACCGGGGAGCTGTTTTTT. Translation gives CASAKEGFTGELFF. V is TRBV6-1 and J is TRBJ2-2, with D tentatively TRBD2 (6 bases). CDR1 and CDR2 (germline): MNHNS, SASEGT. The CDR3 is made up of 14 amino acids. The V gene lost 8 bases and the J gene lost 4 bases, with 14 bases spanning the gap.

V is TRBV4-1 and J is TRBJ1-2, with no clear D. The CDR3 has 13 amino acids. The V gene's germline CDR1 is MGHRA and CDR2 YSYEKL. The V end was cut by 1 base, the J end by 2 bases, with 5 bases between. In nucleotides, the CDR3 is TGCGCCAGCAGCCAAGGGCAGAACTATGGCTACACCTTC. Translated, it gives CASSQGQNYGYTF.

The chain employs TRBV30 and TRBJ1-1; D gene uncertain. V lost 0 bases, J lost 4 bases, and 6 bases lay in between. There are 12 residues in the CDR3. Germline CDR1 and CDR2: GTSNPN and SVGIG (reference sequence). CDR3 loop: CAWSVPGTEAFF. The DNA of the CDR3 is TGTGCCTGGAGTGTACCCGGCACTGAAGCTTTCTTT.

The CDR3 is CASSLASGPYEQYF. The CDR3 coding sequence is TGTGCCAGCAGCCTCGCAAGCGGGCCCTACGAGCAGTACTTC. V usage is TRBV7-6 and J usage is TRBJ2-7, with D perhaps TRBD2 (6 bases). Germline V gene data show CDR1 as SGHVS and CDR2 as FNYEAQ. This CDR3 is built from 14 residues. V gave up 5 bases and J gave up 2 bases, with 13 bases separating them.

This rearrangement joins TRBV28 to TRBJ2-5, with D perhaps TRBD2 (5 bases). CDR3 length equals 14 residues. V was trimmed by 5 bases and J by 5 bases, leaving 15 bases between them. Germline V lookup: CDR1 MDHEN, CDR2 SYDVKM. The CDR3 loop is CASSPLGPGETQYF. The CDR3 bases are TGTGCCAGCAGTCCCCTAGGGCCGGGGGAGACCCAGTACTTC.

CDR3 in DNA: TGTGCCAGCAGCTCAAGCGGAACTGGATCCTACGAGCAGTACTTC. Translation gives CASSSSGTGSYEQYF. V is TRBV11-3 and J is TRBJ2-7, with D maybe TRBD2 (5 bases). CDR1 is SGHNT and CDR2 is YENEEA in the germline V gene. The CDR3 loop spans 15 amino acids. V shed 4 bases and J shed 1 base, with 14 bases lying between them. Filled out from reference TRBV11-3 and TRBJ2-7, the complete variable domain reads EAGVVQSPRYKIIEKKQPVAFWCNPISGHNTLYWYLQNLGQGPELLIRYENEEAVDDSQLPKDRFSAERLKGVDSTLKIQPAELGDSAVYLCASSSSGTGSYEQYFGPGTRLTVT.

The sample holds one count of this clone. The genes are TRBV6-5 and TRBJ2-7; perhaps TRBD1 as D (5 bases). Germline-derived CDR1 and CDR2 are MNHEY and SVGAGI. The CDR3 covers 12 residues. Trimming shortened V by 2 bases and J by 3 bases, and 5 bases separated the two germline ends. The CDR3 reads CASSYRGYEQYF. CDR3 nucleotides: TGTGCCAGCAGTTACAGGGGCTACGAGCAGTACTTC.

V usage is TRBV7-8 and J usage is TRBJ2-1, with D perhaps TRBD1 (6 bases). Germline loops: CDR1 SGHVS, CDR2 FQNEAQ. Trimming took off 5 bases at V and 5 bases at J, with 16 bases between the two ends. The CDR3 totals 15 residues. DNA for the CDR3: TGTGCCAGCAGCCCCGGGGACATGGGGGACAATGAGCAGTTCTTC. Translated, it gives CASSPGDMGDNEQFF.

The V gene is TRBV27, the J gene TRBJ2-3; the match to TRBD2 covers 12 bases. Per the germline V gene, CDR1 is MNHEY and CDR2 is SMNVEV (reference sequence). CDR3 length equals 16 residues. The V segment lost 3 bases and the J segment 7 bases; nucleotides outside the gene matches: 8. The CDR3 DNA follows: TGTGCCAGCAGTTTTGGGCGACTAGCGGGAGTAAATACGCAGTATTTT. Residues: CASSFGRLAGVNTQYF.

The chain uses TRBV6-1 and TRBJ1-4, with 8 nucleotides matching TRBD1. In germline, CDR1 is MNHNS, CDR2 SASEGT. This CDR3 comprises 14 residues. The junction had 2 bases not matched to a gene; V was cut back by 1 base and J by 7 bases. CDR3 sequence (DNA): TGTGCCAGCAGTGAAGGACAGGGGTTTGAAAAACTGTTTTTT. This sequence encodes CASSEGQGFEKLFF.